Shown below are 20 T cell receptor beta chains from a single sample sequenced in a study of CD8 T cells in Susac syndrome. RNA, at about 0.45 to 1 ug, was reverse transcribed with random hexamers. TCRdb reanalysed the immunoSEQ multiplex PCR reads using MiXCR and keeps one entry per CDR3 protein. The table has roughly 120,000 distinct CDR3 sequences, approximately 93% seen once; the top ten hold roughly 0.33%. Sequencing was done on a sample of CD8+ T cells from PBMCs. These receptors came from a human donor with multiple sclerosis.

This clonotype has only one observation. This chain joins TRBV4-1 and TRBJ2-7; D tentatively reads TRBD1 or TRBD2 (5 bases each). Trimming took 0 bases from V and 2 from J, leaving 14 bases between them. CDR1 is MGHRA and CDR2 is YSYEKL in the germline V gene. CDR3 length equals 16 residues. CDR3 sequence (DNA): TGCGCCAGCAGCCAAGAGCTGGGAAGGGGAGCCTACGAGCAGTACTTC. Its translation: CASSQELGRGAYEQYF.

In this sample, this clonotype turned up once. The V gene is TRBV24-1, the J gene TRBJ2-5, with D possibly matching TRBD1 (5 bases). The CDR3 loop spans 14 amino acids. Germline CDR1 is KGHDR and CDR2 is SFDVKD. Between the trimmed V and J ends, which lost 4 bases and 1 base, there was a span of 9 bases. CDR3 nucleotide sequence: TGTGCCACCAGTGACCCTGACAGCCAAGAGACCCAGTACTTC. Protein sequence: CATSDPDSQETQYF.

This chain joins TRBV9 and TRBJ1-1; no clear D gene. The CDR3 has 15 residues. V was shortened by 0 bases and J by 6 bases, with 15 bases between the two germline ends. Germline V gives CDR1 SGDLS, CDR2 YYNGEE. The CDR3 sequence: CASSVGGGVSAEAFF. The CDR3, as DNA: TGTGCCAGCAGCGTAGGCGGTGGGGTTTCGGCTGAAGCTTTCTTT.

V and J are TRBV12-3 or TRBV12-4 and TRBJ1-5; 7 bases align to TRBD1. Trimming took 4 bases from V and 1 from J; bases not matched to a gene: 4. The CDR3 covers 15 residues. The CDR3 loop is CASSSTGRSNQPQHF. As DNA, the CDR3 is TGTGCCAGCAGTTCGACAGGGAGAAGCAATCAGCCCCAGCATTTT.

The CDR3 spells CASSSGQGQGVYEQYF. The DNA of the CDR3 is TGTGCCAGCAGCTCCGGGCAGGGACAGGGGGTCTACGAGCAGTACTTC. V is TRBV11-2 and J is TRBJ2-7; the match to TRBD1 covers 11 bases. V was clipped by 4 bases and J by 3 bases; unmatched bases: 8. Germline assignment: CDR1 SGHAT and CDR2 FQNNGV. The CDR3 totals 16 residues.

V usage is TRBV13 and J usage is TRBJ2-7; 11 nucleotides agree with TRBD2. The germline gives CDR1 PRHDT, CDR2 FYEKMQ (reference sequence). Unmatched junction bases numbered 15, after V lost 5 bases and J lost 6 bases. CDR3 length equals 17 residues. The CDR3 spells CASSGGLAEPGRGEQYV. In nucleotides, the CDR3 is TGTGCCAGCAGCGGGGGACTAGCGGAACCTGGACGGGGCGAGCAGTACGTC.

J is TRBJ2-5 and V is TRBV27; a possible D gene is TRBD2 (6 bases). V lost 9 bases and J lost 4, with 15 bases in between. The CDR3 contains 13 residues. The germline V gene has CDR1 MNHEY and CDR2 SMNVEV (reference sequence). CDR3 DNA: TGTGCCAGTCGGCCCATCGGGGGAGAGACCCAGTACTTC. The encoded protein is CASRPIGGETQYF.

The V gene is TRBV14, the J gene TRBJ2-7, with a possible D match to TRBD2 (6 bases). Germline loops: CDR1 SGHDN, CDR2 FVKESK. V was clipped by 4 bases and J by 5 bases, with 24 bases between them. The CDR3 totals 17 residues. CDR3 protein: CASSPGIARWGVDEQYV. The CDR3 DNA follows: TGTGCCAGCAGCCCAGGTATCGCCCGCTGGGGGGTGGACGAGCAGTACGTC.

The rearrangement uses TRBV27 and TRBJ1-1; maybe TRBD1 (5 bases). This CDR3 has 13 residues. V was pared by 5 bases and J by 5 bases, with 12 bases between. Germline assignment: CDR1 MNHEY and CDR2 SMNVEV (reference sequence). CDR3 sequence (DNA): TGTGCCAGCAGTCCCGGGTGGGGGACTGAAGCTTTCTTT. Translated, it gives CASSPGWGTEAFF.

On this clonotype itself: The junction differs from germline at one of its ends, possibly a read error. V and J are TRBV7-9 and TRBJ2-1; tentative D call: TRBD1 (5 bases). Germline-derived CDR1 and CDR2 are SEHNR and FQNEAQ (reference sequence). The CDR3 consists of 12 residues. The CDR3 sequence: CASSLGTGLPCF. The CDR3 bases are TGTGCCAGCAGCTTAGGCACAGGCCTTCCCTGCTTC.

The chain is built from TRBV10-3 and TRBJ2-7; D is possibly TRBD1 (7 bases). The V gene's germline CDR1 is ENHRY and CDR2 SYGVKD. Trimming left V 0 bases short and J 7 bases short, with 13 bases between. The CDR3 totals 14 residues. CDR3 sequence reads: CAISESEGAREQYF. Written as DNA, the CDR3 is TGTGCCATCAGTGAGTCGGAGGGGGCCCGGGAGCAGTACTTC.

The chain uses TRBV5-6 and TRBJ2-3; D is unresolved. V shed 2 bases and J shed 4 bases, with 17 bases lying between them. Germline CDR1 reads SGHDT; CDR2 reads YYEEEE. There are 16 residues in the CDR3. CDR3 in amino acids: CASSLGLGSSPDTQYF. CDR3 DNA sequence: TGTGCCAGCAGCTTAGGGTTAGGTTCTTCCCCAGATACGCAGTATTTT.

The chain carries TRBV19 and TRBJ1-5; D remains ambiguous. V lost 3 bases, J lost 2 bases, and 11 bases lay in between. There are 15 residues in the CDR3. Germline CDR1 and CDR2: LNHDA and SQIVND (reference sequence). The CDR3 nucleotides are TGTGCCAGTAGTATGACAACGGATGGCAATCAGCCCCAGCATTTT. The encoded protein is CASSMTTDGNQPQHF.

This sequence joins TRBV12-3 or TRBV12-4 and TRBJ2-3, with D uncertain. CDR3 length equals 14 residues. Trimming left V 3 bases short and J 4 bases short, with 11 bases between. The CDR3 region has the DNA TGTGCCAGCAGTTTGCCGGGTAGCCCAGATACGCAGTATTTT. It codes for CASSLPGSPDTQYF.

This chain joins TRBV5-1 and TRBJ2-7, with a tentative D call TRBD2 (6 bases). V lost 4 bases to trimming and J lost 1 base, with 12 bases between them. The CDR3 has 14 residues. Germline V gene data show CDR1 as SGHRS and CDR2 as YFSETQ. CDR3 bases: TGCGCCAGCAGCCACGAGGGACTTTCCTACGAGCAGTACTTC. Translated, it gives CASSHEGLSYEQYF. Full variable domain (rest looked up from reference TRBV5-1 and TRBJ2-7): KAGVTQTPRYLIKTRGQQVTLSCSPISGHRSVSWYQQTPGQGLQFLFEYFSETQRNKGNFPGRFSGRQFSNSRSEMNVSTLELGDSALYLCASSHEGLSYEQYFGPGTRLTVT.

The chain has TRBV29-1 and TRBJ1-2; D is ambiguous. Between the trimmed V and J ends, which lost 3 bases and 8 bases, there was a span of 4 bases. This CDR3 is built from 9 residues. Germline-derived CDR1 and CDR2 are SQVTM and ANQGSEA. As DNA, the CDR3 is TGCAGCGTTGACGGCGGCTACACCTTC. It is translated as CSVDGGYTF.

The chain combines TRBV9 with TRBJ2-3; 7 nucleotides align to TRBD2. Per germline, CDR1 SGDLS and CDR2 YYNGEE. V was clipped by 4 bases and J by 2 bases; unmatched bases: 7. The CDR3 runs 15 residues. CDR3 in amino acids: CASSTSGADTDTQYF. CDR3 nucleotide sequence: TGTGCCAGCAGCACCAGCGGGGCCGACACAGATACGCAGTATTTT.

The chain recombines TRBV15 with TRBJ2-7; TRBD1 is a possible D gene (6 bases). From germline, CDR1 is LNHNV and CDR2 YYDKDF (reference sequence). V dropped 1 base and J dropped 5 bases, with 12 bases sitting between them. This CDR3 contains 14 residues. The CDR3, as DNA: TGTGCCACCAGCAGAGGAACAGGGCTCAACGAGCAGTACGTC. Residues: CATSRGTGLNEQYV.

This chain connects TRBV12-3 or TRBV12-4 to TRBJ1-2; D may be TRBD1 (6 bases). The CDR3 sequence is 11 residues long. Between the trimmed V and J ends, which lost 9 bases and 7 bases, there was a span of 12 bases. The CDR3 sequence: CASKGGLGYTF. DNA for the CDR3: TGTGCCAGTAAAGGGGGACTTGGCTACACCTTC.

This clonotype has a single count. The gene calls are TRBV7-9 and TRBJ2-7; TRBD1 aligns across 10 bases. With V trimmed by 5 bases and J by 4 bases, 8 bases remained unmatched. Germline V gives CDR1 SEHNR, CDR2 FQNEAQ (reference sequence). CDR3 length: 15 amino acids. The CDR3 DNA follows: TGTGCCAGCAGCGGCCGGGACAGGGGAGTTTACGAGCAGTACTTC. The encoded protein is CASSGRDRGVYEQYF.